One and the same sample provided the 15 T cell receptor beta chains below, sequenced in a study of T-cell reconstitution after alpha-beta-depleted transplantation in children. Findings and limits, study-wide: After one year, T-cell counts and TCRbeta diversity mostly came from new T cells.

For TCRbeta, the library was prepared with unique molecular identifiers. TCRdb redid the calling of the PCR reads with MiXCR, one entry per CDR3 protein. Here the sample spans about 290,000 distinct CDR3 sequences, nearly 8% being singletons. No antigen has been identified for these receptors. Source: peripheral blood, taken 360 days after TCRalphabeta/CD19-depleted stem cell transplant. The source is a female patient aged 2-9 years who had a stem cell transplant for Fanconi anemia, so the T cells may come from the graft donor.

At least ten counts were recorded for this clonotype. CDR3 sequence: CASSLVGTGNTEAFF. In DNA form, the CDR3 reads TGCGCCAGCAGCTTGGTCGGGACAGGAAACACTGAAGCTTTCTTT. The chain combines TRBV5-1 with TRBJ1-1, with 8 bases fitting TRBD1. Trimming took 0 bases from V and 2 from J; bases not matched to a gene: 3. The CDR3 is 15 amino acids. Germline loops: CDR1 SGHRS, CDR2 YFSETQ.

The chain uses TRBV28 and TRBJ1-4; TRBD1 might be the D (6 bases). Deletions cut 7 bases from V and 7 bases from J, with 19 bases between. The CDR3 runs to 15 residues. The V gene's germline CDR1 is MDHEN and CDR2 SYDVKM. CDR3 sequence reads: CASKGGGGTSEKLFF. CDR3 coding DNA: TGTGCCAGCAAGGGCGGGGGCGGTACGAGTGAAAAACTGTTTTTT.

This clonotype was seen only a few times. The CDR3: CATGGQGLRSYNEQFF. CDR3 sequence (DNA): TGTGCCACCGGAGGACAGGGGCTGAGGTCCTACAATGAGCAGTTCTTC. The V and J genes are TRBV24-1 and TRBJ2-1, with 9 bases identical to TRBD1. Trimming at V came to 9 bases and at J to 1 base, leaving 9 bases not matched to a gene. CDR1 is KGHDR, CDR2 SFDVKD, per germline. The CDR3 consists of 16 residues.

The chain links TRBV6-2 or TRBV6-3 to TRBJ2-1, with TRBD2 matching 8 bases. The germline V gene has CDR1 MNHEY and CDR2 SVGEGT. The CDR3 loop spans 13 amino acids. Trimming removed 4 bases from V and 13 bases from J; junction bases left unmatched: 9. The CDR3: CASSLTVGGGQFF. In nucleotides, the CDR3 is TGTGCCAGCAGTTTGACAGTCGGGGGGGGACAGTTCTTC.

This clonotype showed up many times. An end of the junction does not agree with germline; a read error may underlie this. The rearrangement links TRBV4-1 to TRBJ2-1; D is unclear. Germline V gene lookup returns CDR1 MGHRA and CDR2 YSYEKL. The CDR3 contains 14 residues. The CDR3, as DNA: TGCGCCACCAGCCTGGGCGGACCCTACAATGAGCAGTTCTTC. Its protein is CATSLGGPYNEQFF.

The sample holds many counts of this clonotype. This chain joins TRBV27 and TRBJ2-5, with D perhaps matching TRBD1 or TRBD2 (6 bases each). CDR3 length equals 14 residues. Per germline, CDR1 MNHEY and CDR2 SMNVEV (reference sequence). V was trimmed by 5 bases and J by 2 bases, leaving 12 bases between them. CDR3 protein: CASSPRGRQETQYF. CDR3 nucleotide sequence: TGTGCCAGCAGTCCACGGGGGCGTCAAGAGACCCAGTACTTC.

At least ten counts were recorded for this clonotype. The rearrangement uses TRBV7-2 and TRBJ2-3, with D tentatively TRBD1 (5 bases). Trimming removed 8 bases at V and 6 bases at J, with 21 bases between. Germline loops: CDR1 SGHTA, CDR2 FQGNSA. The length of the CDR3 is 15 residues. The CDR3 region is CASLPSAGFLDTQYF. Here the CDR3 DNA reads TGTGCCAGCCTTCCCTCGGCAGGGTTCTTGGATACGCAGTATTTT.

This clonotype has ten or more counts. The chain combines TRBV9 with TRBJ2-1, with D possibly being TRBD2 (5 bases). The CDR3 totals 13 residues. Deletions cut 0 bases from V and 10 bases from J, with 11 bases between. The germline V gene encodes CDR1 SGDLS and CDR2 YYNGEE. The CDR3 sequence is CASSVDEGREQFF. The CDR3 region has the DNA TGTGCCAGCAGCGTAGATGAGGGCAGAGAGCAGTTCTTC.

This clonotype has more than one count but fewer than ten. The genes are TRBV4-1 and TRBJ2-5, with D uncertain. From germline, CDR1 is MGHRA and CDR2 YSYEKL. CDR3 size: 13 residues. V shed 5 bases and J shed 5 bases, with 12 bases lying between them. In DNA form, the CDR3 reads TGCGCCAGCAGCTCACGTTCCGGGGAGACCCAGTACTTC. This gives the protein CASSSRSGETQYF.

This clonotype was observed many times. The gene calls are TRBV5-1 and TRBJ2-7; D is possibly TRBD1 or TRBD2 (5 bases each). CDR3 length: 15 residues. Germline CDR1 reads SGHRS; CDR2 reads YFSETQ. Trimming left V 0 bases short and J 5 bases short, with 15 bases between. The CDR3 loop reads CASSLGVTEGNEQYF. Here the CDR3 DNA reads TGCGCCAGCAGCTTGGGCGTGACAGAGGGAAACGAGCAGTACTTC.

The table lists this clonotype with a few counts. The chain couples TRBV5-4 to TRBJ2-2; D remains ambiguous. V was pared by 1 base and J by 5 bases, with 9 bases between. CDR1 is SGHNT and CDR2 is YYREEE in the germline V gene (reference sequence). This CDR3 is 14 amino acids long. The CDR3 spells CASSLTQVTGELFF. DNA for the CDR3: TGTGCCAGCAGCTTGACTCAGGTGACCGGGGAGCTGTTTTTT.

The chain combines TRBV4-1 with TRBJ2-7; no definite D call. This CDR3 spans 15 amino acids. Looked up from germline, CDR1 is MGHRA and CDR2 is YSYEKL. Trimming took 1 base from V and 0 from J, leaving 10 bases between them. CDR3 DNA sequence: TGCGCCAGCAGCCAAGTACAAGGGATCTCCTACGAGCAGTACTTC. Its translation: CASSQVQGISYEQYF.

In this sample, this clonotype turned up a few times. The chain uses TRBV10-3 and TRBJ1-2; 10 bases are a match to TRBD1. CDR1 is ENHRY, CDR2 SYGVKD, per germline. V lost 7 bases, J lost 0 bases, and 8 bases stayed unmatched. The CDR3 consists of 16 residues. In DNA form, the CDR3 reads TGTGCCATCACCCAGACAGGGGGCAATGCTAACTATGGCTACACCTTC. It codes for CAITQTGGNANYGYTF.

The sample holds many counts of this clonotype. The CDR3 reads CSAKRMNTEAFF. CDR3 nucleotides: TGCAGTGCGAAGAGGATGAACACTGAAGCTTTCTTT. The V gene is TRBV20-1, the J gene TRBJ1-1; D remains ambiguous. Germline V gives CDR1 DFQATT, CDR2 SNEGSKA (reference sequence). The CDR3 loop spans 12 amino acids. V dropped 6 bases and J dropped 0 bases, with 8 bases sitting between them.

The chain links TRBV28 to TRBJ2-7; 8 bases map to TRBD1. Trimming at V came to 8 bases and at J to 4 bases, leaving 7 bases not matched to a gene. Germline V gene data show CDR1 as MDHEN and CDR2 as SYDVKM. The CDR3 length is 13 residues. The CDR3 reads CASSQGAGYEQYV. CDR3 bases: TGTGCCAGCTCGCAGGGGGCAGGGTACGAGCAGTACGTC.